This T cell receptor beta chain came from a study of T-cell reconstitution after alpha-beta-depleted transplantation in children. The TCRbeta library incorporated unique molecular identifiers. TCRdb analysed the PCR reads with MiXCR anew, one entry per CDR3 protein. The sample contains about 1,000,000 distinct CDR3 sequences, roughly 29% of which appear only once. The V gene lost 7 bases and the J gene lost 1 base, with 12 bases spanning the gap. There are 14 residues in the CDR3. Overall study findings and caveats: Elevated TCRbeta diversity at day 60 was traced, in some patients, to surviving recipient T cells and thymic progenitors. About two months after transplant, alpha-beta T cells reportedly came from several hundred expanded graft clones. One year after transplant, T-cell counts and diversity came mostly from newly produced T cells.

Concerning this clonotype: Antigen unknown.

V usage is TRBV12-3 or TRBV12-4 and J usage is TRBJ2-3; perhaps TRBD2 as D (5 bases). Sequenced material: PBMCs, mostly from graft donor cells, taken 360 days after TCRalphabeta/CD19-depleted stem cell transplant. The receptor was isolated from a boy under two years old who had a stem cell transplant for SCID, so the T cells may come from the graft donor. CDR3 bases: TGTGCCAGCACCCAGAGGGTCGGCACAGATACGCAGTATTTT. The encoded protein is CASTQRVGTDTQYF.